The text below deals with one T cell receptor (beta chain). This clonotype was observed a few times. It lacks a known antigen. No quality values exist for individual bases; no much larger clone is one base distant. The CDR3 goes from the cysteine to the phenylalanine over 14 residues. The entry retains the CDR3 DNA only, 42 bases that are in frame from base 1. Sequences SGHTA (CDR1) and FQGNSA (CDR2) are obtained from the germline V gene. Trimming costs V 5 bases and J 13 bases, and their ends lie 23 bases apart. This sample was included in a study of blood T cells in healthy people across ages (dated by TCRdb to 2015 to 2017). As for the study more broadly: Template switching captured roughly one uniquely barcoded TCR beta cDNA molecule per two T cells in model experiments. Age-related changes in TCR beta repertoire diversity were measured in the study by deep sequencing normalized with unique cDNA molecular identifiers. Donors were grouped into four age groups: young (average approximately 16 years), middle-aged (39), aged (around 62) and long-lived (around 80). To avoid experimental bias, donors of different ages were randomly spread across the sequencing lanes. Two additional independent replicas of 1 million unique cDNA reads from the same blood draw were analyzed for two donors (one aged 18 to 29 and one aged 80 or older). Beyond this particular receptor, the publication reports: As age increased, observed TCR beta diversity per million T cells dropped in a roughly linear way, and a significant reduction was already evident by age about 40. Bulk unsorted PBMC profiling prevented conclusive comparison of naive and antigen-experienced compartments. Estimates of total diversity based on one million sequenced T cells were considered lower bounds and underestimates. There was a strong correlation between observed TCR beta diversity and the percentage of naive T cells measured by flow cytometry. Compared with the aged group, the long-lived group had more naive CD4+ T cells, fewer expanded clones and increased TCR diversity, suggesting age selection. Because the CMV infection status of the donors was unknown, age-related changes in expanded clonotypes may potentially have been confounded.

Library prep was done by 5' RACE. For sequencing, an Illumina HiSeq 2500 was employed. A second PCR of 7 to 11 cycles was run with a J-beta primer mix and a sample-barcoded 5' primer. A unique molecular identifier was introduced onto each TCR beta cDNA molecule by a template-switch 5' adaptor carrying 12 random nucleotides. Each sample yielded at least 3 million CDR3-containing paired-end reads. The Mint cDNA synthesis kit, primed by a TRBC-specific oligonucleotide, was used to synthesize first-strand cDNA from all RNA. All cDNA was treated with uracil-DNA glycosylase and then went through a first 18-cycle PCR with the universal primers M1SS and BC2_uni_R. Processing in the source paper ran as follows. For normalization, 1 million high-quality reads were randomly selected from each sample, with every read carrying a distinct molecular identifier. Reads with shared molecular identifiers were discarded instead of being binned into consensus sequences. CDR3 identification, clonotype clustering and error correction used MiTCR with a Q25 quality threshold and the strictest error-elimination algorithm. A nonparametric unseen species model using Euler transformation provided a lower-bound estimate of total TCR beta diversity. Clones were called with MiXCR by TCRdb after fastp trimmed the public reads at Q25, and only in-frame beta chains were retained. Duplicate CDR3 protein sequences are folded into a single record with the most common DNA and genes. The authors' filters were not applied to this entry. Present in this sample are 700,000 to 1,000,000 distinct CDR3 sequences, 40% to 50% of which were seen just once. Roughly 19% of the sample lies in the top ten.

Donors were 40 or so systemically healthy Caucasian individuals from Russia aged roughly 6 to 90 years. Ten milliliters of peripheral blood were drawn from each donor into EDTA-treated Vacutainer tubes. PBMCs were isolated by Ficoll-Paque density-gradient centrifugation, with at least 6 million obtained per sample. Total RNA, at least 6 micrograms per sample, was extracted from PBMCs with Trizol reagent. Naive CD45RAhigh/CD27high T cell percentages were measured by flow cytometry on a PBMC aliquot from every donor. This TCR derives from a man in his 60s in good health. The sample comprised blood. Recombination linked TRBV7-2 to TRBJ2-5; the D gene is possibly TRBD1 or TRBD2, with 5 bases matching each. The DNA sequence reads TGTGCCAGCAGCGGCCGGGACCGGGCCGGCGAGTCGTACTTC. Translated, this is CASSGRDRAGESYF.